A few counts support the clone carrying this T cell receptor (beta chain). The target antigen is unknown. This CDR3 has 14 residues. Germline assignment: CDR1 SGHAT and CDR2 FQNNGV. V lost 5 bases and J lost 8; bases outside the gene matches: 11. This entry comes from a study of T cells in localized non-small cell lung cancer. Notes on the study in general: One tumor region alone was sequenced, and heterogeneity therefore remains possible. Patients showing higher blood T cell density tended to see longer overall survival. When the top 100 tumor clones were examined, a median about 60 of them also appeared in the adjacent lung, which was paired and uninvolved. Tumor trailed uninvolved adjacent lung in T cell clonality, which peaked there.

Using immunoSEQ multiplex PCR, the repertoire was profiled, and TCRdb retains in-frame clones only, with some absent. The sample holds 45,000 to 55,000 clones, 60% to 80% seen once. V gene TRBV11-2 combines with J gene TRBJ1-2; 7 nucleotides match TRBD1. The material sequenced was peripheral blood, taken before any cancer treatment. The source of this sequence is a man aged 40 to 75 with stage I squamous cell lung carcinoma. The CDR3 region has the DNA TGTGCCAGCAGCACCTCCGACAGGGCTAGCGGCTACACCTTC. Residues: CASSTSDRASGYTF.